The sequence of this T cell receptor beta chain was determined in a study of shared clonotypes between healthy human individuals. About the study: The cohort had a couple of women and a few men, ages 18 to 49.

CDR1 MNHNS and CDR2 SASEGT come from the germline V gene. Trimming removed 6 bases at V and 4 bases at J, with 12 bases between. The length of the CDR3 is 13 residues. A word on this clone: The antigen is not known.

Deep-level running was used for the assay. Sequencing used immunoSEQ multiplex PCR; TCRdb keeps in-frame clones, though not all of them. The sample gives some 2.1 million clones, 93% of which show up once; more than 1.5% is in the top ten. Cells designated naive CD8 were CD45RO-negative and were positively selected for CCR7, with terminally differentiated effector memory CD45RA+ cells excluded. Study outcomes and limitations: Clonotypes that were shared across a few donors made up around 5% of naive CD4 clonotypes. Non-shared clonotypes showed lower generation probabilities than clonotypes common to all four donors.

Sequencing was done on a sample of naive CD8+ T cells from PBMCs. The clonotype comes from a man younger than 35 in good health. Some clones in this sample may be carry-over from other donors' samples. The chain combines TRBV6-1 with TRBJ1-1, with D possibly matching TRBD1 (6 bases). CDR3 region: CASRDRLFTEAFF. The CDR3 region has the DNA TGTGCCAGCAGAGACAGGTTATTCACTGAAGCTTTCTTT.